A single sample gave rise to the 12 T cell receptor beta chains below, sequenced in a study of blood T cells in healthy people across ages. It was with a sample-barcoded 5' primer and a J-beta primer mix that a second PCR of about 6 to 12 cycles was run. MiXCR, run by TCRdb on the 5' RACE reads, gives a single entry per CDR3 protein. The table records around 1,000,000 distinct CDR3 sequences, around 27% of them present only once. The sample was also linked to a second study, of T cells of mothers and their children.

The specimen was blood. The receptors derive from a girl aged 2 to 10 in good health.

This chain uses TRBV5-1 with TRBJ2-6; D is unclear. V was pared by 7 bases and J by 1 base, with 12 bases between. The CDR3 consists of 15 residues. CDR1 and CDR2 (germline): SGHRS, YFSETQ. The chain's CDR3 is CASVGDGSGANVLTF. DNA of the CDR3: TGCGCCAGCGTCGGAGACGGATCTGGGGCCAACGTCCTGACTTTC.

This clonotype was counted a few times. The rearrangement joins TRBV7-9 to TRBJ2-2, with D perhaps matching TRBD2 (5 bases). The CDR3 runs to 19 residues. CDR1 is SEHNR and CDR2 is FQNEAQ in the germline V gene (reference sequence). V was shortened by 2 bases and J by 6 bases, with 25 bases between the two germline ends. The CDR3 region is CASSLPASGETVGAGELFF. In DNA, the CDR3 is TGTGCCAGCAGCTTACCCGCCTCCGGGGAGACCGTTGGTGCCGGGGAGCTGTTTTTT.

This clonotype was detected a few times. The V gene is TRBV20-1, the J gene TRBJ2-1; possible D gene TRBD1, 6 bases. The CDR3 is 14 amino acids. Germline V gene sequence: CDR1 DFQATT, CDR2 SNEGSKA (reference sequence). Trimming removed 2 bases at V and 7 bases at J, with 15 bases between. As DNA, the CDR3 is TGCAGTGCTAGATATACAGGGTCTACAAATGAGCAGTTCTTC. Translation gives CSARYTGSTNEQFF.

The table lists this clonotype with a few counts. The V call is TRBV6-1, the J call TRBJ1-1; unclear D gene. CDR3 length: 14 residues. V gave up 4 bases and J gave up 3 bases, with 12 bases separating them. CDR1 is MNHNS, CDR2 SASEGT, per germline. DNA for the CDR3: TGTGCCAGCAGTGGTCCTGGGGTCGACACTGAAGCTTTCTTT. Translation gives CASSGPGVDTEAFF.

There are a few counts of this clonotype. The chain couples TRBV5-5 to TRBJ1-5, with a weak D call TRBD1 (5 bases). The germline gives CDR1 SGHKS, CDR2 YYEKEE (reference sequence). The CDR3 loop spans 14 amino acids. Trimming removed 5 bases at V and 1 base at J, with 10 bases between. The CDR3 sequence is CASSSGLSNQPQHF. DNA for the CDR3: TGTGCCAGCAGTTCAGGGTTAAGCAATCAGCCCCAGCATTTT.

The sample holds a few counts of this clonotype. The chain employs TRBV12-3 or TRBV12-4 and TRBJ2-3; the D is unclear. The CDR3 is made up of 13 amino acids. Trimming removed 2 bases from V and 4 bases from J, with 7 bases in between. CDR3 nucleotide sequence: TGTGCCAGCAGTTTAAAAGCCCCAGATACGCAGTATTTT. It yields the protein CASSLKAPDTQYF.

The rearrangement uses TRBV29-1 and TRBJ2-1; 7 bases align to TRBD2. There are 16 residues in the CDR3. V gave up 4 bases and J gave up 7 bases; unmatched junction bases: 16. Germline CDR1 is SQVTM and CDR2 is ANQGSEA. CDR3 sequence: CSVVKDQWEGLNEQFF. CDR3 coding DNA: TGCAGCGTTGTTAAAGACCAGTGGGAGGGCCTGAATGAGCAGTTCTTC.

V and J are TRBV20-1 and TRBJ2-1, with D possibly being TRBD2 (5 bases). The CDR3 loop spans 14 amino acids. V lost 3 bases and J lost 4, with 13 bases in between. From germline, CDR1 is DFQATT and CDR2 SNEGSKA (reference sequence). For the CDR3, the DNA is TGCAGTGCTAGTCTCCTAGCCGCATACAATGAGCAGTTCTTC. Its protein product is CSASLLAAYNEQFF.

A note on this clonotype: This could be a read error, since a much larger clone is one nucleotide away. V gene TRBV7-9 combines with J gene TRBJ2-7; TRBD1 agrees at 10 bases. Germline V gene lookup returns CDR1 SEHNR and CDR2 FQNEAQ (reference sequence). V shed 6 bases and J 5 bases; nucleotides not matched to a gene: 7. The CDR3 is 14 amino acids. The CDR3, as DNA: TGTGCCAGCAGGGATGGGACAGGGGAAGACGAGCAGTACTTC. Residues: CASRDGTGEDEQYF.

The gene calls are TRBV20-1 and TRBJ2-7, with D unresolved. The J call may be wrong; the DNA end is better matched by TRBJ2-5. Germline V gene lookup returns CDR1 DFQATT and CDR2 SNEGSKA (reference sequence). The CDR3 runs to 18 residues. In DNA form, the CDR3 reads TGCAGTGCTAGAGGTCCATTCAAGGAATTTTCTCGCCGGGTGACCCAGTACTTC. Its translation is CSARGPFKEFSRRVTQYF.

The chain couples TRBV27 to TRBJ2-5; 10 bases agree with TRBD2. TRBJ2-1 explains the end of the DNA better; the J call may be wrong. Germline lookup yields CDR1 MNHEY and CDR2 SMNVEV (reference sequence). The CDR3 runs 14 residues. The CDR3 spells CASSFTSGTNEQFF. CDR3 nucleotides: TGTGCCAGCAGTTTTACTAGCGGGACCAATGAGCAGTTCTTC.

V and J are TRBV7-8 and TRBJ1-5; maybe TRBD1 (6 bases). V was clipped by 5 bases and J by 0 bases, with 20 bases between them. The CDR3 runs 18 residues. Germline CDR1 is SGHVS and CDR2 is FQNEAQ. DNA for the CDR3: TGTGCCAGCAGCCCATCCCCGGACAGATGGGATAGCAATCAGCCCCAGCATTTT. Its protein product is CASSPSPDRWDSNQPQHF.